This TCR beta chain appears in the sequencing data of a study of immune characterization of retroperitoneal liposarcoma. TCRdb processed the PCR reads anew with MiXCR; each CDR3 protein has one entry. The sample records roughly 10,000 distinct CDR3 sequences, less than 30% being singletons. This TCR came from a male donor with retroperitoneal liposarcoma. The specimen was tumor tissue.

The CDR3 DNA reads TGTGCCAGCAGTGACGGGCCGCGACAGGGGGACGGAAAACTGTTTTTT. Translation: CASSDGPRQGDGKLFF. The chain links TRBV6-1 to TRBJ1-4; 9 bases are a match to TRBD1. The CDR3 sequence is 16 residues long. Germline V gene data show CDR1 as MNHNS and CDR2 as SASEGT. The V gene end was trimmed by 3 bases and the J gene end by 10 bases; junction bases not matched to a gene: 12.